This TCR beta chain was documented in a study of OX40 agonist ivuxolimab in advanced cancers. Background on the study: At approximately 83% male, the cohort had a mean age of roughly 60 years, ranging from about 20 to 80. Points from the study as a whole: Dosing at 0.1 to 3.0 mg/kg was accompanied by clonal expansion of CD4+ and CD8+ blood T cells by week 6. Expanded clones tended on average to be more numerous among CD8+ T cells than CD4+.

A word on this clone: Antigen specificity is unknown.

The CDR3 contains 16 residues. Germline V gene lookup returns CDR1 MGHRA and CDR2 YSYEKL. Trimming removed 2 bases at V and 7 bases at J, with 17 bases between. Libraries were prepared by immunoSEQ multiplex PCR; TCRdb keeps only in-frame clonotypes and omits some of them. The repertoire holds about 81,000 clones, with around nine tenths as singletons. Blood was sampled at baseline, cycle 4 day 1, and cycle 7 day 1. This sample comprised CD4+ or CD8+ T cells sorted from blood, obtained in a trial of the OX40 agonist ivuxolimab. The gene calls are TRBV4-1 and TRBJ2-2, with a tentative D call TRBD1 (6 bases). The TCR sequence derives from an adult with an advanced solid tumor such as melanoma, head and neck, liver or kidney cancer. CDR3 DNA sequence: TGCGCCAGCAGCCAACTCGTGCAGGACAGAAACGGGGAGCTGTTTTTT. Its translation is CASSQLVQDRNGELFF.